Sequencing of this TCR beta chain was carried out in a study of blood T cell repertoires in COVID-19. The overall study: Acute and convalescent COVID-19 specimens originated in the United States, Italy and Spain. T cells, B-cell-depleted T cells, or PBMCs provided the cDNA or gDNA that served as material.

Sequencing was performed with immunoSEQ multiplex PCR; in TCRdb, only in-frame clones are kept and a portion is missing. The sample includes hundreds of thousands of clones, roughly 80% of them seen just once. The CDR3 has 16 residues. J was trimmed by 1 base and V by 5 bases; bases with no gene match: 4. Germline assignment: CDR1 SEHNR and CDR2 FQNEAQ (reference sequence). Cohort assignment relied on participant-reported clinical history. A case of COVID-19 had been met by exposed participants within 2 weeks before study entry. The sample comprised PBMCs or T cells enriched from blood (not recorded which). The receptor was isolated from a woman aged 45-65 years who had been exposed to COVID-19. J is TRBJ2-2 and V is TRBV7-9; 10 nucleotides agree with TRBD2. For the CDR3, the DNA is TGTGCCAGCAGCGCCCGACTAGCGGGGAACACCGGGGAGCTGTTTTTT. This sequence encodes CASSARLAGNTGELFF.